The T cell receptor beta chain described here comes from a study of cytomegalovirus exposure and HLA in healthy donors. Germline lookup yields CDR1 MNHEY and CDR2 SMNVEV (reference sequence). This CDR3 region has 20 residues. V lost 2 bases and J lost 4; bases outside the gene matches: 14. It was with 60 Vbeta and 13 Jbeta primers that the PCR ran. Produced via immunoSEQ multiplex PCR; TCRdb's table is partial and in-frame only. This repertoire includes just over 200,000 clones. What was sequenced was PBMCs. The chain uses TRBV27 and TRBJ2-1, with 13 bases aligning to TRBD2. This TCR derives from a girl aged 2-10 years in good health and CMV-seropositive. Here the CDR3 DNA reads TGTGCCAGCAGTTTACGGTGGGCCAAAGGACTAGCGGGAGTTTACAATGAGCAGTTCTTC. It encodes CASSLRWAKGLAGVYNEQFF.